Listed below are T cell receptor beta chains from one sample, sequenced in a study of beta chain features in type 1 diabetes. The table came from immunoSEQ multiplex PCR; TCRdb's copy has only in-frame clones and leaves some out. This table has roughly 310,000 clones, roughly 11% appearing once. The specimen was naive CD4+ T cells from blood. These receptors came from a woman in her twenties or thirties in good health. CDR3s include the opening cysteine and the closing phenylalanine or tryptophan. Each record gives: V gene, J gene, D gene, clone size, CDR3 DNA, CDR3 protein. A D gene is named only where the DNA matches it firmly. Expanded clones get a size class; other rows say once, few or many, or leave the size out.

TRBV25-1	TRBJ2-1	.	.	TGTGCCAGCAGTATCGAGGCCTACAATGAGCAGTTCTTC	CASSIEAYNEQFF
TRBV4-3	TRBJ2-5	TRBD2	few	TGCGCCAGCAGCCAAGCGGTGGGAGGGCCCCAAGAGACCCAGTACTTC	CASSQAVGGPQETQYF
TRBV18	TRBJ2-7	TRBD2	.	TGTGCCAGCTTCACTAGCGGGAGTCAGTACGAGCAGTACTTC	CASFTSGSQYEQYF
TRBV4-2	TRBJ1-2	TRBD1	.	TGTGCCAGCAGCCAAGTCGGCTTTACAGGGGGCGACTATGGCTACACCTTC	CASSQVGFTGGDYGYTF
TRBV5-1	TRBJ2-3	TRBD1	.	TGCGCCAGCAGCTTACAGACAGGGATTCCCACAGATACGCAGTATTTT	CASSLQTGIPTDTQYF
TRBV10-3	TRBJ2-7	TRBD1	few	TGTGCCATCAGGACAGGGGGCGACGAGCAGTACTTC	CAIRTGGDEQYF
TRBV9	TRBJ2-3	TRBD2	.	TGTGCCAGCAGCGTAGGTTCGGGACTATACACAGATACGCAGTATTTT	CASSVGSGLYTDTQYF
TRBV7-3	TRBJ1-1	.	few	TGTGCCAGCAGCTTAGCGCCGGGACACCAGAACACTGAAGCTTTCTTT	CASSLAPGHQNTEAFF
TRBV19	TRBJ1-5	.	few	TGTGCCAGTAGCGGACAGTTGGATCAGCCCCAGCATTTT	CASSGQLDQPQHF
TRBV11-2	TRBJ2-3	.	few	TGTGCCAGCAGGCAGGGGACAAGCACAGATACGCAGTATTTT	CASRQGTSTDTQYF
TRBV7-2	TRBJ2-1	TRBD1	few	TGTGCCAGCAGCAGACAGGGAAGTCTGAAGGCCAGTGAGCAGTTCTTC	CASSRQGSLKASEQFF
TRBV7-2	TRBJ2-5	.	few	TGTGCCAGCAGCTTAGGGGGGGATAGGAAGACCCAGTACTTC	CASSLGGDRKTQYF
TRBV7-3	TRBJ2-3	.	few	TGTGCCAGCAGCCCAGCTGCGGAGGCAGATACGCAGTATTTT	CASSPAAEADTQYF
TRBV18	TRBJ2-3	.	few	TGTGCCAGCTCACCACCTTCCATCCCTACGACAGATACGCAGTATTTT	CASSPPSIPTTDTQYF
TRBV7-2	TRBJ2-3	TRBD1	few	TGTGCCAGCAGCTTAGCGGGACAGGGGCCAGATACGCAGTATTTT	CASSLAGQGPDTQYF
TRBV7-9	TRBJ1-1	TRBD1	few	TGTGCCAGCAGCTCCCGGGACAGGGAGTTCACTGAAGCTTTCTTT	CASSSRDREFTEAFF
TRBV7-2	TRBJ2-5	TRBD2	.	TGTGCCAGCAGCTATATCGGGGGGGTCCAAGAGACCCAGTACTTC	CASSYIGGVQETQYF
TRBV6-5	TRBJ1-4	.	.	TGTGCCAGCAGCTACGACATAAATGAAAAACTGTTTTTT	CASSYDINEKLFF
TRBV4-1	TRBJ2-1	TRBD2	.	TGCGCCACCGGGACTAGCGGGAGGACCAACAATGAGCAGTTCTTC	CATGTSGRTNNEQFF
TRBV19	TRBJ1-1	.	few	TGTGCCAGTAGTTTTCAGGGGCTCATGAACACTGAAGCTTTCTTT	CASSFQGLMNTEAFF
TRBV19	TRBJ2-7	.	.	TGTGCCAGTAGTCGGTTGGCGGCGTACGAGCAGTACTTC	CASSRLAAYEQYF
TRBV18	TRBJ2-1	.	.	TGTGCCAGCTCACCAATATCCAATGAGCAGTTCTTC	CASSPISNEQFF
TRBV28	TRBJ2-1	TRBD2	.	TGTGCCAGCAGGGACAAACTAGCGCCCACCCTCTCCTACAATGAGCAGTTCTTC	CASRDKLAPTLSYNEQFF
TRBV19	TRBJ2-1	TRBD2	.	TGTGCCAGTAGTATCGGGACTAGCCTAACCTACAATGAGCAGTTCTTC	CASSIGTSLTYNEQFF
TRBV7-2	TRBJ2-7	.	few	TGTGCCAGCAGCTTAGACGGTAGCGGCATGGCCTACGAGCAGTACTTC	CASSLDGSGMAYEQYF
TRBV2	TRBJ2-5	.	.	TGTGCCAGCAGTGAAAAGGGGTACACCCAAGAGACCCAGTACTTC	CASSEKGYTQETQYF
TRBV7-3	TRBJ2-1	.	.	TGTGCCAGCAGCTCCGTAGCGGAACACAATGAGCAGTTCTTC	CASSSVAEHNEQFF
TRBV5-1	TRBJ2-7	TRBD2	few	TGCGCCAGCAGCGTAACTAGCGGGAGTTACGAGCAGTACTTC	CASSVTSGSYEQYF
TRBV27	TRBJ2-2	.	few	TGTGCCAGCAGTCTCGGTTACACCGGGGAGCTGTTTTTT	CASSLGYTGELFF
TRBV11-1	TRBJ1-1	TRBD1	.	TGTGCCAGCAGCTCAAATACAGGGGGGAAGACTGAAGCTTTCTTT	CASSSNTGGKTEAFF
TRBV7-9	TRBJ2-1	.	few	TGTGCCAGCAGCTTAGATCTCTTTAATGAGCAGTTCTTC	CASSLDLFNEQFF
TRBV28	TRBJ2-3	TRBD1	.	TGTGCCAGCAGTTTCCCCGGGACAGGTAGCACAGATACGCAGTATTTT	CASSFPGTGSTDTQYF
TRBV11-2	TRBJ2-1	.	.	TGTGCCAGCAGCTTATCCCGGGACATCAATGAGCAGTTCTTC	CASSLSRDINEQFF
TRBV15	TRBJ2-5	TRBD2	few	TGTGCCACCAGCAGCGGACTAGCGGGAGAGGAATGGCTAGGAGAGACCCAGTACTTC	CATSSGLAGEEWLGETQYF
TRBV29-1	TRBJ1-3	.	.	TGCAGCGTTGTAGCGAGCTCCTCTGGAAACACCATATATTTT	CSVVASSSGNTIYF
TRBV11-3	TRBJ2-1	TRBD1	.	TGTGCCAGCAGCTTAGATACTAGGACAGGGGCAAATGAGCAGTTCTTC	CASSLDTRTGANEQFF
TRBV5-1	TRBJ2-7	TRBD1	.	TGCGCCAGTTGCCGGGACAGGGGATACGAGCAGTACTTC	CASCRDRGYEQYF
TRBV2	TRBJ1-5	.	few	TGTGCCAGCAGATCGGGACAACCTAATCAGCCCCAGCATTTT	CASRSGQPNQPQHF
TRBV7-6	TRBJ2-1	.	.	TGTGCCAGCAGCTTGGCCGGGGGTGGGAGCTCCTACAATGAGCAGTTCTTC	CASSLAGGGSSYNEQFF
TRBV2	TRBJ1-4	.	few	TGTGCCAGCAGTGAATTACAGACTAATGAAAAACTGTTTTTT	CASSELQTNEKLFF
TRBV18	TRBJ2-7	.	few	TGTGCCAGCTCACTCGTCTCCTACGAGCAGTACTTC	CASSLVSYEQYF